One sample yielded the 3 T cell receptor beta chains listed below, sequenced in a study of cytomegalovirus exposure and HLA in healthy donors. Method: immunoSEQ multiplex PCR; TCRdb's copy keeps in-frame clones and lacks some. The data contain about 150,000 clones, approximately 86% of them seen just once; the ten biggest clones take up 4.5% to 5.5%. Sequenced sample: PBMCs. These receptors were taken from a man aged 18-30 years in good health and CMV-seropositive.

The rearrangement uses TRBV7-9 and TRBJ2-7; 8 positions match TRBD1. This CDR3 has 15 amino acids. The V gene end was trimmed by 0 bases and the J gene end by 3 bases; junction bases not matched to a gene: 4. The germline V gene has CDR1 SEHNR and CDR2 FQNEAQ (reference sequence). As DNA, the CDR3 is TGTGCCAGCAGCTTAGCAGGACAGGGTGGCTACGAGCAGTACTTC. Protein product: CASSLAGQGGYEQYF.

V and J are TRBV28 and TRBJ1-4; 10 nucleotides agree with TRBD1. The CDR3 runs to 14 residues. Losses at the gene ends were 7 bases for V and 6 bases for J; bases not matched to a gene: 5. Germline V gene data show CDR1 as MDHEN and CDR2 as SYDVKM. CDR3 nucleotide sequence: TGTGCCAGCACCCCGGGACAGGGGTATGAAAAACTGTTTTTT. Translation gives CASTPGQGYEKLFF.

This chain connects TRBV6-1 to TRBJ1-5; 9 nucleotides agree with TRBD1. Germline CDR1 reads MNHNS; CDR2 reads SASEGT. This CDR3 contains 15 residues. Trimming removed 0 bases from V and 9 bases from J; junction bases left unmatched: 6. The CDR3 nucleotides read TGTGCCAGCAGTGAAGCTGGACAGGGGAAGCGGCCCCAGCATTTT. It is translated as CASSEAGQGKRPQHF.